This T cell receptor beta chain derives from a study of blood T cell repertoires in COVID-19. About the research overall: Acute-phase and convalescent COVID-19 samples originated in the United States, Italy and Spain. T cells, B-cell-depleted T cells, or PBMCs provided the cDNA or gDNA that served as material.

Trimming stripped 4 bases from V and 5 bases from J, with 11 bases between. The germline V gene encodes CDR1 MNHNY and CDR2 SVGAGI (reference sequence). This CDR3 comprises 13 residues. Original analysis: Using reference gene primer amplification, nucleated cell counts were estimated. Sequencing used immunoSEQ multiplex PCR; TCRdb keeps in-frame clones, though not all of them. The V and J calls and clone size come from that table; D and trimming were worked out from the DNA. Of 300,000 to 450,000 clones in the sample, 81% are singletons; the top ten hold more than 0.85%. This rearrangement joins TRBV6-6 to TRBJ2-5; D is ambiguous. The sequence came from a human donor with acute or convalescent COVID-19. The donor label of this sample is uncertain. The sample consisted of peripheral blood. DNA for the CDR3: TGTGCCAGCAGTTCCCCTTCGGTGGAGACCCAGTACTTC. It is translated as CASSSPSVETQYF.